This TCR beta chain appears in the sequencing data of a study of T cells in Graves' hyperthyroidism and ophthalmopathy. Study-wide findings and caveats: Most thyroid clonotypes expanded above 0.001 were also detected in blood.

Ophthalmopathy cases scored 3 or more on the Clinical Activity Score and 4 or more on NOSPECS grade, with duration below 3 months. Each diagnosis drew on symptoms, thyroxine, TRAb, thyroid ultrasound and orbital computed tomography findings. V dropped 4 bases and J dropped 5; count of bases not matched to a gene: 7. Germline V lookup: CDR1 SGHTS, CDR2 YDEGEE. This CDR3 has 15 amino acids. Amplified TCR beta CDR3 regions derived from RNA transcripts. The study used the HTBI primer set for a first-round RT-PCR of the TCR CDR3. TCRdb redid the calling of the multiplex PCR reads with MiXCR, one entry per CDR3 protein. Here the sample spans over 300,000 distinct CDR3 sequences, roughly 15% being singletons. This clonotype came up many times. What it binds is not known.

The TCR comes from a woman aged 40 to 55 with Graves' ophthalmopathy. The J gene is TRBJ2-1, the V gene TRBV5-8, with 9 positions matching TRBD1. The sample taken for sequencing was blood. CDR3 residues: CASSQGDRVNNEQFF. CDR3 coding DNA: TGTGCCAGCAGCCAGGGGGACAGGGTAAACAATGAGCAGTTCTTC.